The 23 T cell receptor beta chains listed next were all sequenced from one sample in a study of cytomegalovirus exposure and HLA in healthy donors (dated by TCRdb to about 2017). Libraries came from the immunoSEQ multiplex PCR assay. The multiplex PCR relied on a mix of 60 forward primers for TCR Vbeta segments and 13 reverse primers for TCR Jbeta segments. The source is immuneACCESS, and TCRdb retained only in-frame sequences with V and J called. Part of the clones is not carried over; for the studies checked, unresolved V genes explain less than half of this, and the remainder is unexplained. In all, the sample holds 150,000 to 200,000 clones, and over 70% of those were seen once. 1% to 1.5% of the sample is held by the ten biggest clonotypes. Material for sequencing was PBMCs. These receptors were taken from a man aged 45 to 65 in good health and CMV-seropositive.

This clone was observed once. The chain combines TRBV19 with TRBJ1-4; TRBD1 agrees at 7 bases. Trimming took 6 bases from V and 8 from J; bases not matched to a gene: 9. There are 14 residues in the CDR3. CDR1 and CDR2 from the germline V gene are LNHDA and SQIVND (reference sequence). For the CDR3, the DNA is TGTGCCAGTAGCCCGGACCGGGACAGAGAAAAACTGTTTTTT. Its protein product is CASSPDRDREKLFF. Filled out from reference TRBV19 and TRBJ1-4, the complete variable domain reads DGGITQSPKYLFRKEGQNVTLSCEQNLNHDAMYWYRQDPGQGLRLIYYSQIVNDFQKGDIAEGYSVSREKKESFPLTVTSAQKNPTAFYLCASSPDRDREKLFFGSGTQLSVL.

The chain couples TRBV6-6 to TRBJ2-7, with D maybe TRBD1 (5 bases). The ends were cut back, 0 bases at V and 0 bases at J, with 6 bases in the middle. Germline loops: CDR1 MNHNY, CDR2 SVGAGI (reference sequence). The CDR3 has 14 residues. CDR3 region: CASSYSDSSYEQYF. The CDR3 coding sequence is TGTGCCAGCAGTTACTCCGACAGCTCCTACGAGCAGTACTTC.

The V and J genes are TRBV7-9 and TRBJ2-3; 8 bases line up with TRBD1. The trim removed 2 bases at V and 3 bases at J, leaving 4 bases unmatched. The CDR3 length is 15 residues. Germline V gives CDR1 SEHNR, CDR2 FQNEAQ (reference sequence). The CDR3 reads CASSLYRQGTDTQYF. The CDR3 DNA reads TGTGCCAGCAGCTTATACCGACAGGGGACAGATACGCAGTATTTT.

This chain joins TRBV2 and TRBJ2-3; D ambiguous. The V and J ends lost 7 bases and 0 bases respectively, with 17 bases between them. The CDR3 is 16 residues long. The germline gives CDR1 SNHLY, CDR2 FYNNEI. CDR3 in amino acids: CASKYGVSHSTDTQYF. The CDR3 DNA reads TGTGCCAGCAAGTATGGAGTTTCTCATAGCACAGATACGCAGTATTTT.

The chain joins TRBV7-6 to TRBJ2-7; TRBD1 matches 8 bases. The CDR3 spans 15 residues. After removal of 5 bases from V and 0 bases from J, the junction contained 6 bases not matched to a gene. Germline V gene lookup returns CDR1 SGHVS and CDR2 FNYEAQ. This CDR3 is CASSPGQGASYEQYF. The CDR3 DNA is TGTGCCAGCAGCCCCGGACAGGGCGCCTCCTACGAGCAGTACTTC.

CDR3 region: CASSARTGLDYGYTF. In DNA, the CDR3 is TGTGCCAGCAGCGCCAGAACAGGGCTCGACTATGGCTACACCTTC. The rearrangement links TRBV7-8 to TRBJ1-2; a weak D match, TRBD1 (6 bases). Looked up from germline, CDR1 is SGHVS and CDR2 is FQNEAQ. Deletions cut 5 bases from V and 3 bases from J, with 16 bases between. This CDR3 has 15 amino acids.

V is TRBV10-3 and J is TRBJ2-7; 8 nucleotides agree with TRBD1. This CDR3 region has 14 residues. With V trimmed by 5 bases and J by 5 bases, 8 bases remained unmatched. Germline V gene sequence: CDR1 ENHRY, CDR2 SYGVKD. CDR3 protein: CAISQTGATDEQYF. In DNA, the CDR3 is TGTGCCATCAGTCAGACAGGGGCGACGGACGAGCAGTACTTC.

J is TRBJ2-3 and V is TRBV5-4; TRBD2 matches 7 bases. The V segment lost 0 bases and the J segment 2 bases; nucleotides outside the gene matches: 9. The CDR3 consists of 17 residues. The V gene's germline CDR1 is SGHNT and CDR2 YYREEE (reference sequence). The CDR3 is CASSLAAGREDTDTQYF. The CDR3 region has the DNA TGTGCCAGCAGCTTGGCGGCAGGGAGGGAGGACACAGATACGCAGTATTTT.

The rearrangement joins TRBV7-9 to TRBJ2-7; 7 bases are shared with TRBD2. Germline-derived CDR1 and CDR2 are SEHNR and FQNEAQ (reference sequence). V lost 5 bases and J lost 3; bases outside the gene matches: 7. The CDR3 consists of 14 residues. The CDR3 DNA reads as TGTGCCAGCAGCGCCCGGGGCGGGAGCTACGAGCAGTACTTC. The encoded protein is CASSARGGSYEQYF. Combining the CDR3 with reference TRBV7-9 and TRBJ2-7 gives the whole variable domain DTGVSQNPRHKITKRGQNVTFRCDPISEHNRLYWYRQTLGQGPEFLTYFQNEAQLEKSRLLSDRFSAERPKGSFSTLEIQRTEQGDSAMYLCASSARGGSYEQYFGPGTRLTVT.

J is TRBJ1-5 and V is TRBV6-1; unclear D gene. V lost 2 bases, J lost 0 bases, and 11 bases lay in between. The CDR3 totals 16 residues. Germline V lookup: CDR1 MNHNS, CDR2 SASEGT. For the CDR3, the DNA is TGTGCCAGCAGTGAAAACGCAGGTTATAGCAATCAGCCCCAGCATTTT. This gives the protein CASSENAGYSNQPQHF.

The rearrangement uses TRBV5-4 and TRBJ2-5; TRBD2 aligns across 13 bases. Unmatched junction bases numbered 7, after V lost 4 bases and J lost 4 bases. Per the germline V gene, CDR1 is SGHNT and CDR2 is YYREEE (reference sequence). This CDR3 spans 16 amino acids. The CDR3 DNA reads TGTGCCAGCAGCCCCCGGACTAGCGGGGGTATAGAGACCCAGTACTTC. Translated, it gives CASSPRTSGGIETQYF.

This chain joins TRBV10-2 and TRBJ2-7; 9 bases match TRBD1. Germline CDR1 and CDR2: WSHSY and SAAADI. The J segment lost 6 bases and the V segment lost 4 bases, leaving 7 bases of the junction unmatched. CDR3 length equals 14 residues. DNA of the CDR3: TGCGCCAGCAGTGTACCGGGACAGGGTTCCGAGCAGTACTTC. It codes for CASSVPGQGSEQYF.

The gene calls are TRBV2 and TRBJ2-3; D unresolved. The V end was cut by 6 bases, the J end by 2 bases, with 6 bases between. Germline V CDR1 and CDR2: SNHLY, FYNNEI. The CDR3 is 12 residues long. The CDR3: CASSAVTDTQYF. In DNA, the CDR3 is TGTGCCAGCAGCGCGGTCACAGATACGCAGTATTTT.

The CDR3 protein is CASSLGTGVNIQYF. The CDR3 DNA sequence: TGTGCCAGCAGTCTCGGGACAGGGGTAAACATTCAGTACTTC. The V and J genes are TRBV6-1 and TRBJ2-4; 10 bases are a match to TRBD1. Germline V CDR1 and CDR2: MNHNS, SASEGT. Germline trimming cut 5 bases from V and 6 bases from J; bases unmatched to any gene: 4. There are 14 residues in the CDR3.

This chain connects TRBV7-6 to TRBJ1-1, with 9 nucleotides matching TRBD1. The germline gives CDR1 SGHVS, CDR2 FNYEAQ. The CDR3 length is 14 residues. The J segment lost 11 bases and the V segment lost 2 bases, leaving 9 bases of the junction unmatched. DNA for the CDR3: TGTGCCAGCAGCTTAAGACAGGGGGACGCGGAGGCTTTCTTT. Translation: CASSLRQGDAEAFF.

V is TRBV28 and J is TRBJ2-7, with TRBD2 matching over 15 bases. The CDR3 is made up of 20 amino acids. Germline values: CDR1 MDHEN, CDR2 SYDVKM. J gave up 3 bases and V 9 bases, and 21 bases lay outside the gene matches. CDR3 in amino acids: CASRYWGLAGGYRSVYEQYF. CDR3 nucleotides: TGTGCCAGTCGTTATTGGGGACTAGCGGGAGGCTACCGGTCCGTCTACGAGCAGTACTTC.

The V call is TRBV5-1, the J call TRBJ2-5; tentative D call: TRBD2 (5 bases). This CDR3 has 15 amino acids. V lost 0 bases, J lost 3 bases, and 12 bases lay in between. CDR1 and CDR2 from the germline V gene are SGHRS and YFSETQ. The CDR3 is CASSLASISEETQYF. The CDR3 DNA sequence: TGCGCCAGCAGCTTGGCTTCCATTAGCGAAGAGACCCAGTACTTC.

This chain joins TRBV7-9 and TRBJ2-7, with D hard to call. This CDR3 spans 13 amino acids. Germline CDR1 is SEHNR and CDR2 is FQNEAQ (reference sequence). Between the trimmed V and J ends, which lost 5 bases and 5 bases, there was a span of 13 bases. CDR3 DNA: TGTGCCAGCAGCCCCCCCGCGAGAGACGAGCAGTACTTC. Encoded protein: CASSPPARDEQYF.

The chain recombines TRBV5-4 with TRBJ2-3; perhaps TRBD2 as D (5 bases). The V gene lost 4 bases and the J gene lost 6 bases, with 12 bases spanning the gap. Germline CDR1 is SGHNT and CDR2 is YYREEE (reference sequence). The CDR3 has 13 amino acids. CDR3 amino acids: CASSTHPGDTQYF. In DNA, the CDR3 is TGTGCCAGCAGCACCCACCCGGGGGATACGCAGTATTTT. Looking up the rest from reference TRBV5-4 and TRBJ2-3 gives the full variable domain: ETGVTQSPTHLIKTRGQQVTLRCSSQSGHNTVSWYQQALGQGPQFIFQYYREEENGRGNFPPRFSGLQFPNYSSELNVNALELDDSALYLCASSTHPGDTQYFGPGTRLTVL.

Comments on this clone: The junction shows a germline mismatch at one end, possibly a read error. The CDR3 is CSSSLGQGGEYNEQFF. For the CDR3, the DNA is TGTTCCAGCAGCTTAGGACAGGGGGGGGAATACAATGAGCAGTTCTTC. This chain joins TRBV7-9 and TRBJ2-1; TRBD1 aligns across 10 bases. Germline V gene sequence: CDR1 SEHNR, CDR2 FQNEAQ (reference sequence). This CDR3 spans 16 amino acids. Using reference TRBV7-9 and TRBJ2-1 for the parts outside the CDR3, the full variable domain is DTGVSQNPRHKITKRGQNVTFRCDPISEHNRLYWYRQTLGQGPEFLTYFQNEAQLEKSRLLSDRFSAERPKGSFSTLEIQRTEQGDSAMYLCSSSLGQGGEYNEQFFGPGTRLTVL.

The chain joins TRBV6-5 to TRBJ2-1, with no clear D. CDR1 is MNHEY and CDR2 is SVGAGI in the germline V gene. The CDR3 length is 11 residues. The V gene lost 5 bases and the J gene lost 4 bases, with 3 bases spanning the gap. The CDR3 loop reads CASSTYNEQFF. CDR3 bases: TGTGCCAGCAGTACTTACAATGAGCAGTTCTTC.

V gene TRBV9 combines with J gene TRBJ2-3; 7 bases map to TRBD2. V lost 3 bases and J lost 1; bases outside the gene matches: 5. CDR3 size: 15 residues. Germline V gene data show CDR1 as SGDLS and CDR2 as YYNGEE. The CDR3, as DNA: TGTGCCAGCAGCGGCGATGGGGGGGGCACAGATACGCAGTATTTT. Its protein product is CASSGDGGGTDTQYF.

The sample holds one count of this clone. This sequence joins TRBV5-1 and TRBJ2-7; D is perhaps TRBD1 (5 bases). Germline values: CDR1 SGHRS, CDR2 YFSETQ. Trimming took off 5 bases at V and 0 bases at J, with 12 bases between the two ends. The CDR3 extends over 14 amino acids. Written as DNA, the CDR3 is TGCGCCAGCAGTTTGACAGTGAGCTCCTACGAGCAGTACTTC. Protein product: CASSLTVSSYEQYF.